A single sample gave rise to the 5 T cell receptor beta chains below, sequenced in a study of glioma-infiltrating T cells (dated by TCRdb to between 2015 and 2016). The instrument given in TCRdb is Illumina MiSeq. TCR alpha and beta CDR3 regions were amplified with the iRepertoire nested amplicon-rescue multiplex PCR (arm-PCR) platform from RNA. Using fastp trimming at Q25 and MiXCR clonotype assembly, TCRdb reanalyzed the public sequencing data and kept in-frame beta chains. Entries that share a CDR3 protein sequence are merged under the most common genes and DNA. The sample includes over 140,000 distinct CDR3 sequences, with approximately 40% observed a single time. The top ten hold about a fifth of the sample. The sample consisted of glioma tissue, nonneoplastic brain tissue, or PBMCs (not recorded which). These receptors were taken from a human donor with low-grade glioma or glioblastoma, undergoing nonglioma brain surgery, or in good health (not recorded which).

V usage is TRBV15 and J usage is TRBJ2-2; 7 bases line up with TRBD1. Germline values: CDR1 LNHNV, CDR2 YYDKDF (reference sequence). This CDR3 has 15 residues. The ends lost 5 bases at V and 1 base at J; junction bases unmatched: 4. The CDR3 DNA reads as TGTGCCACCAGCCGACGGGACAGGAACACCGGGGAGCTGTTTTTT. It is translated as CATSRRDRNTGELFF.

V and J are TRBV3-1 and TRBJ2-7; 8 nucleotides line up with TRBD1. J lost 2 bases, V lost 5 bases, and 8 bases had no gene match. Germline V CDR1 and CDR2: LGHDT, YNNKEL (reference sequence). CDR3 length equals 15 residues. CDR3 sequence: CASSTRQGMAYEQYF. The CDR3 nucleotides are TGTGCCAGCAGCACCCGACAGGGGATGGCCTACGAGCAGTACTTC.

The chain couples TRBV20-1 to TRBJ1-2; unclear D gene. Trimming left V 0 bases short and J 4 bases short, with 18 bases between. The CDR3 has 16 amino acids. Germline CDR1 DFQATT, CDR2 SNEGSKA (reference sequence). The CDR3 spells CSARDPGGQSFYGYTF. The CDR3 bases are TGCAGTGCTAGAGATCCCGGTGGGCAGTCCTTCTATGGCTACACCTTC.

This clonotype occurred a few times. The genes are TRBV7-9 and TRBJ2-3; D gene ambiguous. V lost 0 bases and J 0 bases, leaving 1 base between the germline ends. The length of the CDR3 is 13 residues. The germline CDR1 and CDR2 sequences are SEHNR and FQNEAQ (reference sequence). CDR3 in DNA: TGTGCCAGCAGCTTAGCTAGCACAGATACGCAGTATTTT. It yields the protein CASSLASTDTQYF.

This clonotype was seen only once. The DNA for the CDR3 is TGTGCCAGCAGCTTAGATAACAGGGGGCTAGATACGCAGTATTTT. It specifies CASSLDNRGLDTQYF. The chain joins TRBV7-2 to TRBJ2-3; 9 nucleotides match TRBD1. Trimming removed 1 base from V and 5 bases from J; junction bases left unmatched: 4. Germline values: CDR1 SGHTA, CDR2 FQGNSA. The CDR3 length is 15 residues.